The present entry profiles one T cell receptor (beta chain) with its context. Its antigen is unknown. CDR1 and CDR2 (germline): MDHEN, SYDVKM. The CDR3 has 14 amino acids. V lost 8 bases to trimming and J lost 4 bases, with 15 bases between them. The data derive from a study of cytomegalovirus exposure and HLA in healthy donors. The overall study: Membership in the Caucasian-associated ancestry cluster was found for around 81% of a few hundred genotyped donors.

Researchers ran the PCR with 60 Vbeta and 13 Jbeta primers. Produced via immunoSEQ multiplex PCR; TCRdb's table is partial and in-frame only. The sample records fewer than 200,000 clones, 75% to 85% being singletons. Donors consisted of healthy bone marrow donors. Study findings and constraints: At a 0.05 false discovery rate, a later analysis found around 17,000 TCR beta sequences to be associated with HLA alleles.

Sequencing was performed on PBMCs. This receptor was taken from a woman in her forties or fifties in good health and CMV-seronegative. The V call is TRBV28, the J call TRBJ2-1, with D unclear. Here the CDR3 DNA reads TGTGCCAGCCGGTCGCAATCATCATACAATGAGCAGTTCTTC. It yields the protein CASRSQSSYNEQFF. Looking up the rest from reference TRBV28 and TRBJ2-1 gives the full variable domain: DVKVTQSSRYLVKRTGEKVFLECVQDMDHENMFWYRQDPGLGLRLIYFSYDVKMKEKGDIPEGYSVSREKKERFSLILESASTNQTSMYLCASRSQSSYNEQFFGPGTRLTVL.